This TCR beta chain stems from a study of OX40 agonist ivuxolimab in advanced cancers. Study-level information: Patients were infused with ivuxolimab every 2 weeks at 0.01 to 10 mg/kg.

Autoimmune disease history or systemic immunosuppression excluded patients. Generated by immunoSEQ multiplex PCR, the TCRdb table keeps only in-frame clones and is missing some. The sample gives about 82,000 clones, 70% to 90% of which show up once; roughly 0.8% is in the top ten. Germline V gene data show CDR1 as SNHLY and CDR2 as FYNNEI. CDR3 size: 14 residues. V lost 1 base and J 3 bases, leaving 7 bases between the germline ends. This clonotype was obtained from an adult with an advanced solid tumor such as melanoma, head and neck, liver or kidney cancer. The chain combines TRBV2 with TRBJ1-3; D unresolved. Specimen: CD4+ or CD8+ T cells sorted from blood, collected in a trial of the OX40 agonist ivuxolimab. The CDR3 is CASSEGPIGNTIYF. CDR3 DNA sequence: TGTGCCAGCAGTGAAGGGCCAATTGGAAACACCATATATTTT.